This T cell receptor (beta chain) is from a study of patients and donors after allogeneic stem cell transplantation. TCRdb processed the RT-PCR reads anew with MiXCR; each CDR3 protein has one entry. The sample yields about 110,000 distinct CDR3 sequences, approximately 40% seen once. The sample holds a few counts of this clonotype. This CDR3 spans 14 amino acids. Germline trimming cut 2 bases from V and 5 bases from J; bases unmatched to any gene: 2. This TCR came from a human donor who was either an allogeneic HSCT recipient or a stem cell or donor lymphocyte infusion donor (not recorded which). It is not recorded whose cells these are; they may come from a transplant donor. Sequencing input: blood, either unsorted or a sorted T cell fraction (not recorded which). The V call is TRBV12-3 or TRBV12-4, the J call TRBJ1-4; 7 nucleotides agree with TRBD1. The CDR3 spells CASSLRQGNEKLFF. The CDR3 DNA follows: TGTGCCAGCAGTTTAAGACAGGGAAATGAAAAACTGTTTTTT.